This T cell receptor (beta chain) was sequenced during a study of CD8+ T cells in alopecia areata. Treatment indicated: oral pan-JAK inhibitor, 5-10 mg twice daily. Extracted from the samples, RNA was reverse transcribed into cDNA to serve as the sequencing template. TCRdb keeps only in-frame clones here, not all; method: immunoSEQ multiplex PCR. The table shows about 140,000 clones, with 82% occurring only once. This CDR3 spans 14 amino acids. V shed 0 bases and J shed 1 base, with 6 bases lying between them. The germline V gene has CDR1 SGHKS and CDR2 YYEKEE (reference sequence). The receptor was derived from a human donor with alopecia areata. V and J are TRBV5-5 and TRBJ2-3; no clear D gene. Sequenced here: CD8+ T cells sorted from blood, sampled at week 4, from a patient treated with tofacitinib. The CDR3 spells CASSLAGGTDTQYF. The CDR3 coding sequence is TGTGCCAGCAGCTTGGCCGGTGGCACAGATACGCAGTATTTT.